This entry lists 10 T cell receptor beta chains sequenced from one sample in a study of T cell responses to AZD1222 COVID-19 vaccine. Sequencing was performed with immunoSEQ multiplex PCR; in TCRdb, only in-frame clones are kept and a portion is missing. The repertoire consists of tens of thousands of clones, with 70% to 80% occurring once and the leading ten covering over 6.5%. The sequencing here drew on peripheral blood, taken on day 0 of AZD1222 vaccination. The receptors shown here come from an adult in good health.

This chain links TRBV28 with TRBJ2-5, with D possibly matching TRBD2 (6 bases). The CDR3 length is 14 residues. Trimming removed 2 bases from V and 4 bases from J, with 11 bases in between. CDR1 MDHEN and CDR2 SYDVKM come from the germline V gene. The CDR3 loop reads CASSLRLVPETQYF. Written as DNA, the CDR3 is TGTGCCAGCAGTTTACGACTAGTACCAGAGACCCAGTACTTC.

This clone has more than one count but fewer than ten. The DNA of the CDR3 is TGCGCCAGCAGCCCGGGACTAACTTATAGCAATCAGCCCCAGCATTTT. The encoded protein is CASSPGLTYSNQPQHF. The rearrangement joins TRBV5-1 to TRBJ1-5, with a tentative D call TRBD1 (5 bases). Germline CDR1 SGHRS, CDR2 YFSETQ. The CDR3 covers 16 residues. V was shortened by 4 bases and J by 0 bases, with 14 bases between the two germline ends.

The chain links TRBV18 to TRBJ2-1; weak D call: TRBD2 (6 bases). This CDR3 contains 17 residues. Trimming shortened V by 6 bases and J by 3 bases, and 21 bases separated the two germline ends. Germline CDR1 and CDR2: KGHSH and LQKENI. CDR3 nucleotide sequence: TGTGCCAGCTCGCCCCCGGGAGTGGGCCCGCTCTACAATGAGCAGTTCTTC. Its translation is CASSPPGVGPLYNEQFF. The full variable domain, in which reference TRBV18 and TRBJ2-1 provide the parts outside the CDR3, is NAGVMQNPRHLVRRRGQEARLRCSPMKGHSHVYWYRQLPEEGLKFMVYLQKENIIDESGMPKERFSAEFPKEGPSILRIQQVVRGDSAAYFCASSPPGVGPLYNEQFFGPGTRLTVL.

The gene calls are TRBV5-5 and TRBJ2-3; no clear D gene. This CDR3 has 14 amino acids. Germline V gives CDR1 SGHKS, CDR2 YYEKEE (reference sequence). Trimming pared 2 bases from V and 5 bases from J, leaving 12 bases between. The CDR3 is CASSFGLEGDTQYF. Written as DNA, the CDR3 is TGTGCCAGCAGCTTTGGGCTAGAAGGAGATACGCAGTATTTT. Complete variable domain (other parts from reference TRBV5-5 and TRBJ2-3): DAGVTQSPTHLIKTRGQQVTLRCSPISGHKSVSWYQQVLGQGPQFIFQYYEKEERGRGNFPDRFSARQFPNYSSELNVNALLLGDSALYLCASSFGLEGDTQYFGPGTRLTVL.

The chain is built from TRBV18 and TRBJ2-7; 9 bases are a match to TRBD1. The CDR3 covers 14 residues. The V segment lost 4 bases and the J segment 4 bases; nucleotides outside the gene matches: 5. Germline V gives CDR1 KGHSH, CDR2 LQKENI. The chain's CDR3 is CASSRDREIYEQYF. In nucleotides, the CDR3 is TGTGCCAGCTCACGGGACAGGGAGATATACGAGCAGTACTTC.

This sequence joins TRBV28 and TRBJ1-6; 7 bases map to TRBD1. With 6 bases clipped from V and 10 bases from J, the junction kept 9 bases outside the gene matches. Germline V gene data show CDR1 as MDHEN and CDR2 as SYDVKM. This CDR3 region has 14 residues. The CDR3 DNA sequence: TGTGCCAGCAGCCTCAGGGGGGGTCGATCACCCCTCCACTTT. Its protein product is CASSLRGGRSPLHF.

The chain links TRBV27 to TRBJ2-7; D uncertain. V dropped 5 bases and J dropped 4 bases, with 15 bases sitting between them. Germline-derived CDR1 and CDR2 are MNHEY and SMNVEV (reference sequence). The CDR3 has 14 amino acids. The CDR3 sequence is CASSPPRALYEQYF. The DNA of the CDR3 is TGTGCCAGCAGTCCTCCAAGGGCCCTATACGAGCAGTACTTC.

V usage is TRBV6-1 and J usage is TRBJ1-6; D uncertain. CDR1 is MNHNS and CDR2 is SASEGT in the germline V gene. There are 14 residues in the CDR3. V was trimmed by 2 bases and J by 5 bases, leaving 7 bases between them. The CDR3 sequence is CASSELNHNSPLHF. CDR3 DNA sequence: TGTGCCAGCAGTGAACTTAACCATAATTCACCCCTCCACTTT.

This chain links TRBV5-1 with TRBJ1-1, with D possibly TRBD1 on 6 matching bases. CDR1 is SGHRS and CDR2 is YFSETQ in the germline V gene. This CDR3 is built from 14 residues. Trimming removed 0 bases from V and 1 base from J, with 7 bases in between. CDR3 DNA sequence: TGCGCCAGCAGCTTGGCCAGGGGGAACACTGAAGCTTTCTTT. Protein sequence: CASSLARGNTEAFF.

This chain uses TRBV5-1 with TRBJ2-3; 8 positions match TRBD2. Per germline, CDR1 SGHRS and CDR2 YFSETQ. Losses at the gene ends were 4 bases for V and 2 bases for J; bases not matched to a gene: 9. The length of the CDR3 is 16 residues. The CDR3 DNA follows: TGCGCCAGCAGCCCAGCAGTAGCGGGGATCACAGATACGCAGTATTTT. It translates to CASSPAVAGITDTQYF.